This TCR beta chain was sequenced for a study of Ad26.COV2.S vaccination and SARS-CoV-2 variants. Noted treatment: some 19 received Ad26.COV2.S at low or high dose, single or two shots; 5 received placebo; per-sample allocation not given. All samples were drawn on day 63, counting from the first vaccine or placebo injection. In Boston, an adult donor aged 18-55 years took part. This table comes from immunoSEQ multiplex PCR, and its TCRdb copy is limited to in-frame clones, with some not included. The sample lists roughly 380,000 clones, 85% to 90% seen once, with around 3.6% in the top ten. The TCR was taken from a person aged 18-60 years who received the Ad26.COV2.S COVID-19 vaccine or a placebo. The sample in question was peripheral blood, obtained in a trial of Ad26.COV2.S vaccine versus placebo.

The CDR3, as DNA: TGTGCCAGCAGCCCAGGGGTCGGCAATCAGCCCCAGCATTTT. Amino acid sequence: CASSPGVGNQPQHF. The gene calls are TRBV7-9 and TRBJ1-5; D is perhaps TRBD1 (6 bases). The CDR3 sequence is 14 residues long. Germline lookup yields CDR1 SEHNR and CDR2 FQNEAQ (reference sequence). Trimming stripped 5 bases from V and 2 bases from J, with 10 bases between.